The clone carrying this TCR beta chain was counted at least ten times. Its cognate antigen is unknown. Trimming stripped 0 bases from V and 5 bases from J, with 4 bases between. Germline assignment: CDR1 MGHRA and CDR2 YSYEKL. This CDR3 region has 12 residues. This entry belongs to a study of T-cell reconstitution after alpha-beta-depleted transplantation in children. Unique molecular identifiers were incorporated during preparation of the TCRbeta library. A single record per CDR3 protein comes from TCRdb applying MiXCR to the PCR reads. The sample yields more than 200,000 distinct CDR3 sequences, under 30% seen once. The study's findings and limits: About two months after transplant, alpha-beta T cells reportedly came from several hundred expanded graft clones. TCRbeta diversity was high at day 60 in some patients (a result of surviving recipient T cells and thymic progenitors).

The sample was PBMCs, mostly from graft donor cells, taken 360 days after TCRalphabeta/CD19-depleted stem cell transplant. The chain has TRBV4-1 and TRBJ2-5, with D unclear. The source of this sequence is a female patient between 2 and 15 years old who had a stem cell transplant for congenital amegakaryocytic thrombocytopenia, so the T cells may come from the graft donor. The CDR3 region is CASSQDRETQYF. The CDR3 coding sequence is TGCGCCAGCAGCCAAGATAGGGAGACCCAGTACTTC.